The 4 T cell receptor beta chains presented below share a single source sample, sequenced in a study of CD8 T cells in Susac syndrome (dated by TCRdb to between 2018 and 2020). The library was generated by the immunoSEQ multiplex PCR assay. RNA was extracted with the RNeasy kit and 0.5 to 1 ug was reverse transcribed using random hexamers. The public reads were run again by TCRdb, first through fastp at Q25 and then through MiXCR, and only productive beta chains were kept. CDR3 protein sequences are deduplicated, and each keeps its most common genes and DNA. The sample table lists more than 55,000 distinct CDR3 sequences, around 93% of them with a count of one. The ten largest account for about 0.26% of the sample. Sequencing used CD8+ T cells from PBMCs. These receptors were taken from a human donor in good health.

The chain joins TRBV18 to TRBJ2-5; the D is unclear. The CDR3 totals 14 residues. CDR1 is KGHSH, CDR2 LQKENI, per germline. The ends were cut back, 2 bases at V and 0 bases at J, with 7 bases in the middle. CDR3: CASSPDTYQETQYF. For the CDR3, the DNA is TGTGCCAGCTCACCAGACACGTACCAAGAGACCCAGTACTTC.

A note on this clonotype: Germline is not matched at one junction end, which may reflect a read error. CDR3 in DNA: TGTGCCAGCAGCCTAGGGGGGACGAACACTGAAGCTTTCTTT. It encodes CASSLGGTNTEAFF. The chain links TRBV13 to TRBJ1-1, with a possible D match to TRBD1 (6 bases). The CDR3 extends over 14 amino acids. Germline loops: CDR1 PRHDT, CDR2 FYEKMQ (reference sequence). Full variable domain (remainder filled in from reference TRBV13 and TRBJ1-1): AAGVIQSPRHLIKEKRETATLKCYPIPRHDTVYWYQQGPGQDPQFLISFYEKMQSDKGSIPDRFSAQQFSDYHSELNMSSLELGDSALYFCASSLGGTNTEAFFGQGTRLTVV.

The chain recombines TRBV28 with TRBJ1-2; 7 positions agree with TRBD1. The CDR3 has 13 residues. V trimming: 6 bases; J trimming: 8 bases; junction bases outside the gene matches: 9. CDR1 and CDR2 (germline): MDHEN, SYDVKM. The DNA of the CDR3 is TGTGCCAGCAGCGGGACAGCTACGTGGGGCTACACCTTC. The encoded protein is CASSGTATWGYTF.

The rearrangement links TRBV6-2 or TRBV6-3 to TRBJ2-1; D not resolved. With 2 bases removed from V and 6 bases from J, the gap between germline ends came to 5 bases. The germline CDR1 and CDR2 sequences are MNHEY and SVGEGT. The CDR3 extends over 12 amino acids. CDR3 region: CASSYPGNEQFF. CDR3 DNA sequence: TGTGCCAGCAGTTACCCAGGCAATGAGCAGTTCTTC.